Presented here are 8 T cell receptor beta chains from one specimen sequenced in a study of T cells in Graves' hyperthyroidism and ophthalmopathy. From RNA transcripts, TCR beta CDR3 regions were amplified. First-round RT-PCR targeting the TCR CDR3 was performed with the HTBI primer set. TCRdb ran MiXCR on the multiplex PCR reads and lists one entry per CDR3 protein. The data contain 540,000 or so distinct CDR3 sequences, 15% to 18% of them singletons. The sequenced sample consisted of blood. Receptors originate from a woman in her thirties with Graves' hyperthyroidism.

The chain recombines TRBV20-1 with TRBJ2-1; D not certain. The CDR3 runs 12 residues. Germline V lookup: CDR1 DFQATT, CDR2 SNEGSKA (reference sequence). V was trimmed by 1 base and J by 7 bases, leaving 8 bases between them. In nucleotides, the CDR3 is TGCAGTGCTAGAGGTCCCGGAAATGAGCAGTTCTTC. This translates into CSARGPGNEQFF.

This clonotype was picked up a small number of times. The CDR3 spells CASRQANTGELFF. The CDR3 DNA sequence: TGTGCCAGCAGGCAAGCGAACACCGGGGAGCTGTTTTTT. The chain recombines TRBV7-9 with TRBJ2-2, with D unresolved. V was clipped by 6 bases and J by 0 bases, with 5 bases between them. This CDR3 has 13 amino acids. Germline V CDR1 and CDR2: SEHNR, FQNEAQ (reference sequence).

This clonotype was recorded at least ten times. The chain uses TRBV20-1 and TRBJ2-3; D is perhaps TRBD1 or TRBD2 (5 bases each). Germline lookup yields CDR1 DFQATT and CDR2 SNEGSKA (reference sequence). Trimming took off 1 base at V and 3 bases at J, with 11 bases between the two ends. This CDR3 comprises 14 residues. CDR3 residues: CSARVGDPTDTQYF. The CDR3 DNA follows: TGCAGTGCTAGAGTAGGGGACCCAACAGATACGCAGTATTTT.

There are many counts of this clonotype. The V gene is TRBV5-1, the J gene TRBJ2-3, with D unresolved. Germline values: CDR1 SGHRS, CDR2 YFSETQ. This CDR3 has 14 amino acids. V gave up 2 bases and J gave up 1 base, with 8 bases separating them. CDR3 in amino acids: CASSLSDRTDTQYF. As DNA, the CDR3 is TGCGCCAGCAGCTTAAGCGACCGCACAGATACGCAGTATTTT.

This clonotype was recorded a few times. The chain employs TRBV12-3 or TRBV12-4 and TRBJ2-1; 11 bases fit TRBD2. V gave up 7 bases and J gave up 8 bases; unmatched junction bases: 7. The length of the CDR3 is 14 residues. Written as DNA, the CDR3 is TGTGCCAGCAATAGACTAGCGGGAAGTTATGAGCAGTTCTTC. Translation gives CASNRLAGSYEQFF.

This clonotype was counted a few times. The rearrangement links TRBV20-1 to TRBJ2-5, with no clear D. Germline V gene sequence: CDR1 DFQATT, CDR2 SNEGSKA (reference sequence). CDR3 size: 12 residues. V lost 3 bases, J lost 4 bases, and 9 bases lay in between. DNA for the CDR3: TGCAGTGCTAGCCAAAAGAGAGAGACCCAGTACTTC. This gives the protein CSASQKRETQYF.

The chain joins TRBV30 to TRBJ1-1; D not resolved. Per the germline V gene, CDR1 is GTSNPN and CDR2 is SVGIG (reference sequence). This CDR3 spans 13 amino acids. The V gene lost 2 bases and the J gene lost 5 bases, with 12 bases spanning the gap. DNA of the CDR3: TGTGCCTGGAGTCCGGGGTTGGGGACTGAAGCTTTCTTT. It codes for CAWSPGLGTEAFF.

This clonotype has just a few counts. The chain has TRBV6-2 or TRBV6-3 and TRBJ2-1, with 12 bases identical to TRBD2. Germline values: CDR1 MNHEY, CDR2 SVGEGT. The CDR3 runs to 16 residues. V trimming: 3 bases; J trimming: 7 bases; junction bases outside the gene matches: 7. DNA for the CDR3: TGTGCCAGCAGTTATATCGGACTAGCGGGACTTAATGAGCAGTTCTTC. Translating it yields CASSYIGLAGLNEQFF.